This TCR beta chain was identified in a study of T cells in Graves' hyperthyroidism and ophthalmopathy. Notes on this clonotype: Its antigen is undetermined.

General study points: Separation of ophthalmopathy from stable hyperthyroidism was achieved by a 13 V-J model.

Amplification yielded TCR beta CDR3 regions, with RNA transcripts as the source. The HTBI set primed first-round TCR CDR3 RT-PCR. TCRdb reprocessed the multiplex PCR reads with MiXCR, giving one entry per CDR3 protein. The table has about 380,000 distinct CDR3 sequences, approximately 18% seen once; the top ten hold about 38%. The length of the CDR3 is 18 residues. The germline V gene has CDR1 MNHGY and CDR2 SAAAGT. Trimming cost V 5 bases and J 1 base, with 23 bases left between them. The receptor was derived from a man younger than 35 with Graves' ophthalmopathy. This chain joins TRBV6-8 and TRBJ2-5; TRBD1 is a possible D gene (7 bases). Sequenced: blood. Here the CDR3 DNA reads TGTGCCAGCAGTCCGGACAGGAGGGGCCCCGGCAGCCAAGAGACCCAGTACTTC. Amino acids: CASSPDRRGPGSQETQYF.